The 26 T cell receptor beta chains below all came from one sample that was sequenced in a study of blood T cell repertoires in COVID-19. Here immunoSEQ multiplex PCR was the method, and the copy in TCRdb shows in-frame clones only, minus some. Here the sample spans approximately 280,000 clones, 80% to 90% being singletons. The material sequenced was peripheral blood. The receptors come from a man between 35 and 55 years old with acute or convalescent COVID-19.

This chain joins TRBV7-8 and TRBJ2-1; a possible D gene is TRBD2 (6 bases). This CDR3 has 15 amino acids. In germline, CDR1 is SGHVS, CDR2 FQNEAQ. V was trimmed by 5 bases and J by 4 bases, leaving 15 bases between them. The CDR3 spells CASSPAGLGYNEQFF. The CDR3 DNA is TGTGCCAGCAGCCCCGCGGGGCTTGGTTACAATGAGCAGTTCTTC.

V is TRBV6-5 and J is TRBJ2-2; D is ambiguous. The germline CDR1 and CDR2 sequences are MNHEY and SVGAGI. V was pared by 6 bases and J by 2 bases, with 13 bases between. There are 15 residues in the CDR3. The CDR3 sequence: CASSPPGHNTGELFF. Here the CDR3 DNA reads TGTGCCAGCAGCCCACCCGGTCATAACACCGGGGAGCTGTTTTTT.

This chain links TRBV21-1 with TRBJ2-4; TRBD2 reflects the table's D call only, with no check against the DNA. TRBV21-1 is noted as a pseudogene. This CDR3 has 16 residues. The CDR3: CASSKAGGPVKNIQYF. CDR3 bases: TGTGCCAGCAGCAAAGCGGGGGGGCCGGTCAAAAACATTCAGTACTTC.

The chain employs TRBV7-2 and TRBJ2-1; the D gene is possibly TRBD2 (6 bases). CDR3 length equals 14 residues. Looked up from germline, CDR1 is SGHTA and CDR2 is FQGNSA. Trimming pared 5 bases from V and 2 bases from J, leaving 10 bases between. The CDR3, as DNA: TGTGCCAGCAGCCAATGGGGGGCCTACAATGAGCAGTTCTTC. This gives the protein CASSQWGAYNEQFF.

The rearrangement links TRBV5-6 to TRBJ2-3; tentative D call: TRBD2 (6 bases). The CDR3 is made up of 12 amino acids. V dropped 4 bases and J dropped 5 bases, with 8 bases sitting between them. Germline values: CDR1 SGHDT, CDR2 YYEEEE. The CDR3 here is CASSKEGDTQYF. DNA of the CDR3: TGTGCCAGCAGCAAGGAGGGAGATACGCAGTATTTT. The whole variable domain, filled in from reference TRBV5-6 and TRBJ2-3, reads DAGVTQSPTHLIKTRGQQVTLRCSPKSGHDTVSWYQQALGQGPQFIFQYYEEEERQRGNFPDRFSGHQFPNYSSELNVNALLLGDSALYLCASSKEGDTQYFGPGTRLTVL.

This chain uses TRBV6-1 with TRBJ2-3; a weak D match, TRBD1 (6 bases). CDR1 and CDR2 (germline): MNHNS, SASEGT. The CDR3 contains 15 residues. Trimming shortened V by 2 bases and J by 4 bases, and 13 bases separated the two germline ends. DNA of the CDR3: TGTGCCAGCAGTGAATCTCTACAGGGTTCAGATACGCAGTATTTT. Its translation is CASSESLQGSDTQYF.

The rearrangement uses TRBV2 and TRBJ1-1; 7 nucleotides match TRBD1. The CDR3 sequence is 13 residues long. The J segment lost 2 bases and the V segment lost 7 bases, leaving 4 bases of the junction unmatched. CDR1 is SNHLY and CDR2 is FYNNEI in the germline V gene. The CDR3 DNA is TGTGCCAGCAAAGGGACAGCCAACACTGAAGCTTTCTTT. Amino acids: CASKGTANTEAFF.

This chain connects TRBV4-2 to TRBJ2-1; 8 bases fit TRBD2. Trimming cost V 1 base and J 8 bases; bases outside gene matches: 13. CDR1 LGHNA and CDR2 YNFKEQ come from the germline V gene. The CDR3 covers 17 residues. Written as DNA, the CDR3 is TGTGCCAGCAGCCAAGGAAGGGCGGGGGGTTGGAAGGATGAGCAGTTCTTC. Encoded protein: CASSQGRAGGWKDEQFF.

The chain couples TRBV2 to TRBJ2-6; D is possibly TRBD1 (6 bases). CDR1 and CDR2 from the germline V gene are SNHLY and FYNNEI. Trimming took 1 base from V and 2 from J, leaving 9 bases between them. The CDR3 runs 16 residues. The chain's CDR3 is CASSEGGGAGANVLTF. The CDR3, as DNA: TGTGCCAGCAGTGAAGGAGGGGGTGCTGGGGCCAACGTCCTGACTTTC. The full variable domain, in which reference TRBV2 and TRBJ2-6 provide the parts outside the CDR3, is EPEVTQTPSHQVTQMGQEVILRCVPISNHLYFYWYRQILGQKVEFLVSFYNNEISEKSEIFDDQFSVERPDGSNFTLKIRSTKLEDSAMYFCASSEGGGAGANVLTFGAGSRLTVL.

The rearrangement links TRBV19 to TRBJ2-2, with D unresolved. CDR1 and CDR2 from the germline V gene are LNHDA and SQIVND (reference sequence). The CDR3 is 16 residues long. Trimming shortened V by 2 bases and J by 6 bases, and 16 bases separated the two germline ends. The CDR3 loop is CASSIYHGVGAGELFF. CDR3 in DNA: TGTGCCAGTAGTATATACCACGGAGTAGGAGCCGGGGAGCTGTTTTTT.

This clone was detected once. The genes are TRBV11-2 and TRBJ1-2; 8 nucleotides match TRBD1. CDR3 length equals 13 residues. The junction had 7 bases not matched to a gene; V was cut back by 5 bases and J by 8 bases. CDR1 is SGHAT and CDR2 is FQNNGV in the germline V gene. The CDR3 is CASSAQGARGYTF. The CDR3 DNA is TGTGCCAGCAGCGCCCAGGGGGCGCGGGGCTACACCTTC.

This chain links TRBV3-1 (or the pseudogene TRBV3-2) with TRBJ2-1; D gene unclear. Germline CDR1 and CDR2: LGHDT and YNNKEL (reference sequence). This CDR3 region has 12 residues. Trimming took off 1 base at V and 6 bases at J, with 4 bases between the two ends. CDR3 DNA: TGTGCCAGCAGCCAAGTCGTCAATGAGCAGTTCTTC. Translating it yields CASSQVVNEQFF.

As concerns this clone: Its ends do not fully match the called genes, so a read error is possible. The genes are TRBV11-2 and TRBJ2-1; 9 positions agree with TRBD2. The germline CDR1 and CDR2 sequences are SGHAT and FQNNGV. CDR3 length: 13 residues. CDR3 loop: CASSSLSGGPRIF. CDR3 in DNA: TGTGCCAGCAGCTCCCTCAGCGGGGGGCCCCGGATCTTC. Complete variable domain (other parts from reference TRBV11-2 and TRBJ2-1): EAGVAQSPRYKIIEKRQSVAFWCNPISGHATLYWYQQILGQGPKLLIQFQNNGVVDDSQLPKDRFSAERLKGVDSTLKIQPAKLEDSAVYLCASSSLSGGPRIFGPGTRLTVL.

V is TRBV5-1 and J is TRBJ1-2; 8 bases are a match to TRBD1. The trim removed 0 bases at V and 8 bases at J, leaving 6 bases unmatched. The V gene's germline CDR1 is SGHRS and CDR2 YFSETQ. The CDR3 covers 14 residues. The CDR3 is CASSLDQAGGGYTF. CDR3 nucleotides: TGCGCCAGCAGCTTGGATCAGGCAGGGGGCGGCTACACCTTC.

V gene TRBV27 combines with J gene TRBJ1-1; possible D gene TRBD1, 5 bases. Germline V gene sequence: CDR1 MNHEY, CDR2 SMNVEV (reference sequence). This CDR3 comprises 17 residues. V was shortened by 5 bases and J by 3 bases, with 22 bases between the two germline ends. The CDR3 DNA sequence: TGTGCCAGCAGTCCCTGGCAGGGAAGGAGTGCGGACACTGAAGCTTTCTTT. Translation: CASSPWQGRSADTEAFF.

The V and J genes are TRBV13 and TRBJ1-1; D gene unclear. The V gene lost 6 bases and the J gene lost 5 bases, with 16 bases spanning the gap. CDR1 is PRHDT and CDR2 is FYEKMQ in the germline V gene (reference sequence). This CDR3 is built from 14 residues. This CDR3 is CASRSEGTQTEAFF. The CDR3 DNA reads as TGTGCCAGCAGGTCCGAGGGAACCCAAACTGAAGCTTTCTTT.

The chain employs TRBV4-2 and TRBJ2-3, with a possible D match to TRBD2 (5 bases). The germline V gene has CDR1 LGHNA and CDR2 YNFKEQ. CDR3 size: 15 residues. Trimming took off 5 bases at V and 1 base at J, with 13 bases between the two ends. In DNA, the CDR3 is TGTGCCAGCAGCTTAAGGAGCGGAGGCACAGATACGCAGTATTTT. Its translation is CASSLRSGGTDTQYF.

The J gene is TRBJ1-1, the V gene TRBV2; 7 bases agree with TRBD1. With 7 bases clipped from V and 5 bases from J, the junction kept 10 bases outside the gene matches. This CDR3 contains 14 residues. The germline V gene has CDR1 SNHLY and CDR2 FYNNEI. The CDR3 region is CASNRRGPGTEAFF. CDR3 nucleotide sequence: TGTGCCAGCAACAGAAGGGGGCCTGGGACTGAAGCTTTCTTT.

As DNA, the CDR3 is TGTGCCAGTAGTTGGGACAGGGCGGCCGGGGAGCTGTTTTTT. It yields the protein CASSWDRAAGELFF. The gene calls are TRBV19 and TRBJ2-2, with 9 bases lining up with TRBD1. CDR3 length: 14 residues. Trimming at V came to 5 bases and at J to 6 bases, leaving 4 bases not matched to a gene. Germline V CDR1 and CDR2: LNHDA, SQIVND (reference sequence).

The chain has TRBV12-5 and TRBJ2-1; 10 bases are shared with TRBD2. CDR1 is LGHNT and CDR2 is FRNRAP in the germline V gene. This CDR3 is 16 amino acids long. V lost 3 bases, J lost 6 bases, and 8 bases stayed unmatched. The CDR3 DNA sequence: TGTGCTAGTGGTTTTTACAGCGGGGGGGCGGGCAATGAGCAGTTCTTC. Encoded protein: CASGFYSGGAGNEQFF.

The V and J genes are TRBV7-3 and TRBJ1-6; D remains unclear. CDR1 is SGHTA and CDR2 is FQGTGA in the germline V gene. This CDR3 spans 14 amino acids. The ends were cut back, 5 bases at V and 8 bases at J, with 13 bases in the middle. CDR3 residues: CASSPLLSDSPLHF. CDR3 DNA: TGTGCCAGCAGCCCTTTACTATCCGATTCACCCCTCCACTTT.

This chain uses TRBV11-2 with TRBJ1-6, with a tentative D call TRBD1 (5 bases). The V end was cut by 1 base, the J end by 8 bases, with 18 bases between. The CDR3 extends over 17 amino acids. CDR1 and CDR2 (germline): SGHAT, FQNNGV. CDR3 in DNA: TGTGCCAGCAGCTTAGCCTCGGGGGGGAATCTGTATTCACCCCTCCACTTT. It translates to CASSLASGGNLYSPLHF.

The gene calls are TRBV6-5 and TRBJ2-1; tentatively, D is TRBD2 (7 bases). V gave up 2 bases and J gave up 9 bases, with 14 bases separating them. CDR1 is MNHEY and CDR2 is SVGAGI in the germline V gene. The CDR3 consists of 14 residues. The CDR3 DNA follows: TGTGCCAGCAGTTACGGTGGGGGGGCCGGTGAGCAGTTCTTC. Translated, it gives CASSYGGGAGEQFF.

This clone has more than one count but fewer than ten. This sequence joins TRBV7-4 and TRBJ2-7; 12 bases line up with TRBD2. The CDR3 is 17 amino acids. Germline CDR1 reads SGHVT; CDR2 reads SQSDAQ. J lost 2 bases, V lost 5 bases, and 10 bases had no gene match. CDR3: CASSPPSGGVPTYEQYF. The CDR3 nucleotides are TGTGCCAGCAGCCCTCCTAGCGGGGGGGTTCCGACCTACGAGCAGTACTTC.

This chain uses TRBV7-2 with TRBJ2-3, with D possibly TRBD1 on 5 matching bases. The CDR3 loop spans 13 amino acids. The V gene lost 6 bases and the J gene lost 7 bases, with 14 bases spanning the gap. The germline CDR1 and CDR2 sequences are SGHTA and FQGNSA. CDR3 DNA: TGTGCCAGCAGTAGACCCCAGGGAAATACGCAGTATTTT. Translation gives CASSRPQGNTQYF.

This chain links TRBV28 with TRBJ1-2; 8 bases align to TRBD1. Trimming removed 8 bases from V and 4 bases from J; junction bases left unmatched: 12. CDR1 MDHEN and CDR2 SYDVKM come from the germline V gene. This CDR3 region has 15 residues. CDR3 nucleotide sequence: TGTGCCAGCTTGGGTGAAGGGGGACAGGTCTATGGCTACACCTTC. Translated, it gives CASLGEGGQVYGYTF.